This T cell receptor (beta chain) comes out of a study of blood T cells in healthy people across ages. For the second PCR, which ran for about 6 to 11 cycles, a sample-barcoded 5' primer and a J-beta primer mix were used. TCRdb itself ran the 5' RACE reads through MiXCR, one entry per CDR3 protein. The table has roughly 900,000 distinct CDR3 sequences, 29% seen once; the top ten hold 17%. The CDR3 loop spans 16 amino acids. CDR1 SGHTA and CDR2 FQGNSA come from the germline V gene. Trimming cost V 1 base and J 4 bases; bases outside gene matches: 3. This clonotype was counted only a few times. V is TRBV7-2 and J is TRBJ2-2, with 10 bases aligning to TRBD2. The receptor was isolated from a woman older than 75 in good health. Sample: blood. CDR3 DNA: TGTGCCAGCAGCTTAGTTGGACTAGCGGTCACCGGGGAGCTGTTTTTT. It specifies CASSLVGLAVTGELFF.